This is a list of T cell receptor beta chains from one sample in a study of blood T cell repertoires in COVID-19. Only in-frame clones appear in the TCRdb table, and some are missing; sequencing was by immunoSEQ multiplex PCR. Of fewer than 90,000 clones detected, roughly 75% appear once; the ten largest clones hold roughly 4%. The sample comprised peripheral blood. These TCRs come from a woman between 50 and 59 years old with acute or convalescent COVID-19. Both conserved end residues are part of each CDR3. Fields, in order: CDR3 length, J gene, D gene, V gene, clone size, CDR3 protein. A D gene is named only where the DNA matches it firmly. A row's size may be missing; if present it is once, few, many or a size class.

18,TRBJ2-3,-,TRBV24-1,-,CATSELANRVPSTDTQYF
14,TRBJ1-5,-,TRBV3-1/TRBV3-2,-,CASSPPGNHQPQHF
15,TRBJ2-1,TRBD1,TRBV2,-,CASSGAGGSYNEQFF
15,TRBJ1-5,-,TRBV5-8,-,CASSGRVISNQPQHF
17,TRBJ2-6,-,TRBV7-6,-,CASSLTGPSSGANVLTF
15,TRBJ1-2,-,TRBV19,once,CASSMPGGVLYGYTF
14,TRBJ1-1,-,TRBV6-5,-,CASKRQSMNTEAFF
15,TRBJ2-3,-,TRBV6-5,-,CASSRGGPVTDTQYF
13,TRBJ1-1,TRBD1,TRBV28,-,CASRSDRGREAFF
17,TRBJ2-1,TRBD2,TRBV3-1/TRBV3-2,-,CASSSPLTSGLNNEQFF
14,TRBJ1-5,-,TRBV19,-,CASSNGQYNQPQHF
13,TRBJ2-7,-,TRBV3-1/TRBV3-2,-,CASSQGRSVEQYF
15,TRBJ1-6,TRBD1,TRBV3-1/TRBV3-2,few,CASSPTGQGFSPLHF
18,TRBJ1-4,TRBD1,TRBV4-2,-,CASSLSRQGARANEKLFF
15,TRBJ2-7,TRBD1,TRBV14,-,CASSQFETGAYEQYF
11,TRBJ2-5,-,TRBV27,once,CASSSGETQYF
12,TRBJ1-2,-,TRBV7-8,-,CASSPGGGGYTF
12,TRBJ2-1,-,TRBV12-3/TRBV12-4,-,CASSFTQNEQFF